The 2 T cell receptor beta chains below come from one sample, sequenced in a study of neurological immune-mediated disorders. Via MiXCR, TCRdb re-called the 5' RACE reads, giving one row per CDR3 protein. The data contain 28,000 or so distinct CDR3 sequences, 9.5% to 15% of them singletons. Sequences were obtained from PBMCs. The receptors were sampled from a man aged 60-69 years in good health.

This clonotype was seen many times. CDR3 region: CASSPQFGTSGVAQQFF. CDR3 bases: TGTGCCAGCAGCCCTCAATTCGGTACTAGCGGAGTCGCTCAACAGTTCTTC. The chain links TRBV7-9 to TRBJ2-1, with 8 positions matching TRBD2. Germline trimming cut 5 bases from V and 13 bases from J; bases unmatched to any gene: 22. Germline CDR1 SEHNR, CDR2 FQNEAQ (reference sequence). CDR3 size: 17 residues.

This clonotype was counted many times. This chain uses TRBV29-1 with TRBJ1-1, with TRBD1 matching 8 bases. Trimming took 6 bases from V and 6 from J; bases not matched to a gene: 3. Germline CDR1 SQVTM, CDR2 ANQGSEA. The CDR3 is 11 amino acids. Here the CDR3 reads CSVRQGPEAFF. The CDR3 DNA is TGCAGCGTCCGACAGGGGCCTGAAGCTTTCTTT.